The clone carrying this T cell receptor beta chain was seen more than once but under ten times. Its target is unknown. The J segment lost 0 bases and the V segment lost 0 bases, leaving 9 bases of the junction unmatched. The CDR3 has 17 residues. Germline CDR1 DFQATT, CDR2 SNEGSKA (reference sequence). This record comes from a study of T-cell memory formation after mild COVID-19. Whole-study findings and limits: Clones contracting across day 15 to 85 had a balanced CD4/CD8 profile; later expanding clones leaned CD4+.

Using its own MiXCR run on the 5' RACE reads, TCRdb lists one record per CDR3 protein. Counted here are a few hundred thousand distinct CDR3 sequences, 16% occurring once; the ten biggest clones make up 20% to 25%. This sequence joins TRBV20-1 and TRBJ2-7, with 9 bases fitting TRBD1. This TCR was recovered from a man aged 18 to 30 who had mild COVID-19 (a few samples of this study predate the infection). Cell type and time point are not known. The specimen sequenced was PBMCs or a T cell subset sorted from them (not recorded which). The CDR3 sequence is CSARDLIGDRDSYEQYF. The CDR3 DNA follows: TGCAGTGCTAGAGATCTGATCGGGGACAGGGACTCCTACGAGCAGTACTTC.